These 20 T cell receptor beta chains were sequenced from one sample in a study of cytomegalovirus exposure and HLA in healthy donors. The PCR contained 60 Vbeta and 13 Jbeta primers. Assay: immunoSEQ multiplex PCR; the TCRdb copy retains only in-frame clones and omits some. The data contain some 140,000 clones, roughly three quarters of them singletons. What was sequenced was PBMCs. Every receptor here comes from a young man in good health and CMV-seropositive.

The gene calls are TRBV5-6 and TRBJ1-1; D unclear. This CDR3 spans 13 amino acids. Trimming shortened V by 1 base and J by 8 bases, and 12 bases separated the two germline ends. Germline CDR1 and CDR2: SGHDT and YYEEEE. The CDR3 sequence: CASSLNFESEAFF. In DNA form, the CDR3 reads TGTGCCAGCAGCTTGAATTTTGAGTCGGAAGCTTTCTTT. Drawing the rest from reference TRBV5-6 and TRBJ1-1, the complete variable domain is DAGVTQSPTHLIKTRGQQVTLRCSPKSGHDTVSWYQQALGQGPQFIFQYYEEEERQRGNFPDRFSGHQFPNYSSELNVNALLLGDSALYLCASSLNFESEAFFGQGTRLTVV.

The sample holds one count of this clone. This chain uses TRBV19 with TRBJ2-7; TRBD2 agrees at 10 bases. With V trimmed by 2 bases and J by 9 bases, 4 bases remained unmatched. The V gene's germline CDR1 is LNHDA and CDR2 SQIVND (reference sequence). The CDR3 spans 13 residues. The CDR3 loop is CASSILAGEAQYF. The CDR3 DNA reads as TGTGCCAGTAGTATACTAGCGGGAGAGGCGCAGTACTTC.

This clone was counted between two and nine times. The chain couples TRBV11-1 to TRBJ1-1; possible D gene TRBD1, 5 bases. Germline V lookup: CDR1 SGHAT, CDR2 FQDESV (reference sequence). This CDR3 region has 14 residues. V lost 1 base to trimming and J lost 4 bases, with 10 bases between them. Written as DNA, the CDR3 is TGTGCCAGCAGCTTAGGCAGGGCGACCACTGAAGCTTTCTTT. As protein: CASSLGRATTEAFF.

CDR3 DNA: TGTGCCAGCAGCTTAGCTTATTACGAGCAGTACTTC. Its translation is CASSLAYYEQYF. The chain is built from TRBV7-9 and TRBJ2-7, with D unresolved. CDR3 length: 12 residues. From germline, CDR1 is SEHNR and CDR2 FQNEAQ (reference sequence). Trimming took 0 bases from V and 4 from J, leaving 4 bases between them.

The chain employs TRBV6-5 and TRBJ1-5; 8 nucleotides align to TRBD1. The V and J ends lost 6 bases and 3 bases, in that order; junction bases with no gene match: 7. The CDR3 contains 15 residues. CDR1 and CDR2 from the germline V gene are MNHEY and SVGAGI. The CDR3 region is CASSPGTGVNQPQHF. CDR3 in DNA: TGTGCCAGCAGCCCCGGGACAGGAGTCAATCAGCCCCAGCATTTT.

The V and J genes are TRBV11-2 and TRBJ2-7, with 12 bases aligning to TRBD2. Trimming cost V 4 bases and J 4 bases; bases outside gene matches: 8. The CDR3 runs to 16 residues. From germline, CDR1 is SGHAT and CDR2 FQNNGV. DNA of the CDR3: TGTGCCAGCAGCTACTCCGGGACTAGCGGGTATTACGAGCAGTACTTC. It codes for CASSYSGTSGYYEQYF.

The chain joins TRBV10-3 to TRBJ2-5; 10 bases are shared with TRBD2. The last part of the DNA fits TRBJ2-7 better; the J call may be wrong. The CDR3 totals 15 residues. Germline assignment: CDR1 ENHRY and CDR2 SYGVKD. The CDR3 coding sequence is TGTGCCATCAGTGAGTCCAGCGGGAGGGTCCACGAGCAGTACTTC. This encodes CAISESSGRVHEQYF.

This clone was observed a single time. The chain has TRBV18 and TRBJ1-2; 7 bases fit TRBD1. J was trimmed by 5 bases and V by 2 bases; bases with no gene match: 8. This CDR3 has 15 residues. The germline V gene has CDR1 KGHSH and CDR2 LQKENI. The CDR3 reads CASSPNDRVTYGYTF. Written as DNA, the CDR3 is TGTGCCAGCTCACCAAACGACAGGGTAACATATGGCTACACCTTC.

The CDR3 region has the DNA TGTGCCTGGAGTGTACTAAAGGGGGTGACAGTCGCCTACGAGCAGTACTTC. Protein sequence: CAWSVLKGVTVAYEQYF. This chain joins TRBV30 and TRBJ2-7; perhaps TRBD1 as D (6 bases). Looked up from germline, CDR1 is GTSNPN and CDR2 is SVGIG (reference sequence). V was cut by 0 bases and J by 2 bases, with 20 bases left in between. This CDR3 spans 17 amino acids.

The V and J genes are TRBV2 and TRBJ2-7, with D maybe TRBD2 (5 bases). Germline V CDR1 and CDR2: SNHLY, FYNNEI. The CDR3 has 15 residues. Deletions cut 6 bases from V and 2 bases from J, with 17 bases between. In DNA form, the CDR3 reads TGTGCCAGCAGCGGGGTCGGGCCCGGGGCCTACGAGCAGTACTTC. It translates to CASSGVGPGAYEQYF.

The rearrangement joins TRBV30 to TRBJ1-1, with 11 nucleotides matching TRBD1. CDR3 length: 14 residues. J gave up 3 bases and V 7 bases, and 7 bases lay outside the gene matches. The germline V gene has CDR1 GTSNPN and CDR2 SVGIG (reference sequence). The CDR3 DNA reads TGTGCCTCAAGGACAGGGGGCGCCCACACTGAAGCTTTCTTT. It is translated as CASRTGGAHTEAFF.

This chain joins TRBV5-1 and TRBJ2-1, with D tentatively TRBD2 (6 bases). The length of the CDR3 is 14 residues. From germline, CDR1 is SGHRS and CDR2 YFSETQ. V dropped 1 base and J dropped 8 bases, with 13 bases sitting between them. In DNA, the CDR3 is TGCGCCAGCAGCTTGACGGGAGAGGGCGATGAGCAGTTCTTC. Protein product: CASSLTGEGDEQFF.

CDR3 region: CASSLTFLAGVDPRELFF. The DNA for the CDR3 is TGTGCCAGCAGCTTAACGTTTCTAGCGGGAGTCGATCCCCGGGAGCTGTTTTTT. V and J are TRBV7-2 and TRBJ2-2; 10 bases fit TRBD2. CDR1 and CDR2 (germline): SGHTA, FQGNSA. The CDR3 is 18 amino acids. Unmatched junction bases numbered 15, after V lost 2 bases and J lost 9 bases.

This clone has only a few counts. CDR3 in amino acids: CASSASVTGFMETQYF. The CDR3 nucleotides are TGTGCCAGCAGCGCATCGGTTACAGGGTTCATGGAGACCCAGTACTTC. The chain is built from TRBV25-1 and TRBJ2-5; possible D gene TRBD1, 6 bases. Germline V CDR1 and CDR2: MGHDK, SYGVNS. The CDR3 length is 16 residues. V was shortened by 6 bases and J by 5 bases, with 22 bases between the two germline ends. Supplemented by reference TRBV25-1 and TRBJ2-5, the full variable domain reads EADIYQTPRYLVIGTGKKITLECSQTMGHDKMYWYQQDPGMELHLIHYSYGVNSTEKGDLSSESTVSRIRTEHFPLTLESARPSHTSQYLCASSASVTGFMETQYFGPGTRLLVL.

V usage is TRBV7-9 and J usage is TRBJ2-7, with 9 bases identical to TRBD2. The CDR3 length is 16 residues. The V gene end was trimmed by 4 bases and the J gene end by 1 base; junction bases not matched to a gene: 8. Germline values: CDR1 SEHNR, CDR2 FQNEAQ (reference sequence). The CDR3 protein is CASSSSGRTVSYEQYF. DNA for the CDR3: TGTGCCAGCAGCTCGAGCGGGAGGACTGTATCCTACGAGCAGTACTTC.

The chain recombines TRBV19 with TRBJ2-7; 8 bases align to TRBD1. CDR3 length: 15 amino acids. J was trimmed by 3 bases and V by 8 bases; bases with no gene match: 12. Germline V gene lookup returns CDR1 LNHDA and CDR2 SQIVND (reference sequence). The CDR3 bases are TGTGCCAGTTCGATACAGGGGGGAGGAAGCTACGAGCAGTACTTC. Its protein product is CASSIQGGGSYEQYF.

V and J are TRBV5-5 and TRBJ2-7, with 7 nucleotides matching TRBD2. Germline lookup yields CDR1 SGHKS and CDR2 YYEKEE (reference sequence). This CDR3 spans 16 amino acids. The V gene end was trimmed by 1 base and the J gene end by 2 bases; junction bases not matched to a gene: 9. CDR3 DNA: TGTGCCAGCAGCTTGCTTTCCCTAGCGGTAACCTACGAGCAGTACTTC. Its protein product is CASSLLSLAVTYEQYF. Based on the CDR3 plus reference TRBV5-5 and TRBJ2-7, the full variable domain is DAGVTQSPTHLIKTRGQQVTLRCSPISGHKSVSWYQQVLGQGPQFIFQYYEKEERGRGNFPDRFSARQFPNYSSELNVNALLLGDSALYLCASSLLSLAVTYEQYFGPGTRLTVT.

This clone was seen more than once but under ten times. The rearrangement links TRBV10-2 to TRBJ2-2; the D gene is possibly TRBD2 (7 bases). Looked up from germline, CDR1 is WSHSY and CDR2 is SAAADI. The CDR3 extends over 16 amino acids. V was pared by 1 base and J by 10 bases, with 19 bases between. The DNA for the CDR3 is TGCGCCAGCAGTGAGTTTATGGGAGGGGGTGAAGCGGAGCTGTTTTTT. Its translation is CASSEFMGGGEAELFF.

The CDR3 region is CASSPTLDEQYF. The CDR3 coding sequence is TGTGCCAGCAGTCCGACTTTGGACGAGCAGTACTTC. The genes are TRBV6-1 and TRBJ2-7; D unclear. Germline V gives CDR1 MNHNS, CDR2 SASEGT. The germline V and J ends were trimmed by 5 bases and 5 bases, with 10 bases remaining between them. There are 12 residues in the CDR3.

This rearrangement joins TRBV6-5 to TRBJ1-2; TRBD1 agrees at 9 bases. The V gene end was trimmed by 4 bases and the J gene end by 6 bases; junction bases not matched to a gene: 6. The germline V gene encodes CDR1 MNHEY and CDR2 SVGAGI. The CDR3 contains 14 residues. The CDR3 loop is CASSSERTGDGYTF. The CDR3 bases are TGTGCCAGCAGTTCCGAAAGGACAGGGGATGGCTACACCTTC.